Presented here are 8 T cell receptor beta chains from one specimen sequenced in a study of blood T cell repertoires in COVID-19. Produced via immunoSEQ multiplex PCR; TCRdb's table is partial and in-frame only. The sample shows 290,000 or so clones, 85% to 90% of them seen only once. The sample was PBMCs or T cells enriched from blood (not recorded which). Every receptor here comes from a woman younger than 35 with acute COVID-19.

This clone showed up many times. CDR3 nucleotide sequence: TGTGCCAGCAGCGACTCAAATGAAAAACTGTTTTTT. Amino acid sequence: CASSDSNEKLFF. The chain combines TRBV9 with TRBJ1-4; no reliable D call. Germline V gives CDR1 SGDLS, CDR2 YYNGEE. V was clipped by 3 bases and J by 5 bases, with 5 bases between them. This CDR3 spans 12 amino acids.

The chain employs TRBV12-3 or TRBV12-4 and TRBJ2-7, with a tentative D call TRBD2 (6 bases). Trimming took 9 bases from V and 9 from J, leaving 18 bases between them. The CDR3 has 12 residues. The CDR3 loop is CASRSLDSGQYF. Here the CDR3 DNA reads TGTGCCAGTAGGTCCCTTGATAGCGGGCAGTACTTC.

The V gene is TRBV2, the J gene TRBJ1-4; D unclear. The germline gives CDR1 SNHLY, CDR2 FYNNEI. The CDR3 runs to 13 residues. The ends were cut back, 10 bases at V and 7 bases at J, with 16 bases in the middle. The CDR3, as DNA: TGTGCCACCGGCCGGGAAGAGGGTGAAAAACTGTTTTTT. Its translation is CATGREEGEKLFF.

The rearrangement uses TRBV15 and TRBJ2-7, with a possible D match to TRBD1 (7 bases). V was pared by 1 base and J by 0 bases, with 13 bases between. Germline CDR1 LNHNV, CDR2 YYDKDF (reference sequence). The CDR3 is 16 residues long. The CDR3 here is CATSRGGRGDSYEQYF. The CDR3 region has the DNA TGTGCCACCAGCAGAGGTGGCAGGGGGGACTCCTACGAGCAGTACTTC.

The V and J genes are TRBV2 and TRBJ2-7; D is unclear. This CDR3 has 13 amino acids. CDR1 and CDR2 from the germline V gene are SNHLY and FYNNEI. Trimming cost V 3 bases and J 3 bases, with 9 bases left between them. This CDR3 is CASSDTAVYEQYF. The CDR3 region has the DNA TGTGCCAGCAGTGATACAGCAGTCTACGAGCAGTACTTC.

The gene calls are TRBV10-3 and TRBJ2-7; tentative D call: TRBD2 (5 bases). This CDR3 has 15 amino acids. Trimming left V 6 bases short and J 5 bases short, with 20 bases between. Per the germline V gene, CDR1 is ENHRY and CDR2 is SYGVKD. The CDR3 reads CAISEQTTPNHEQYF. The CDR3 DNA is TGTGCCATCAGCGAACAGACTACCCCGAACCACGAGCAGTACTTC.

This clone was seen only a few times. The V call is TRBV25-1, the J call TRBJ1-1; D remains unclear. The CDR3 extends over 12 amino acids. CDR1 is MGHDK and CDR2 is SYGVNS in the germline V gene. The V end lost 4 bases, the J end lost 4 bases, and 7 bases lay between the germline ends. The CDR3 coding sequence is TGTGCCAGCAGTGCAGTTGGCACTGAAGCTTTCTTT. Translated: CASSAVGTEAFF.

The chain employs TRBV28 and TRBJ1-1; perhaps TRBD1 as D (5 bases). V was clipped by 3 bases and J by 0 bases, with 8 bases between them. Germline V gene data show CDR1 as MDHEN and CDR2 as SYDVKM. This CDR3 is 14 amino acids long. The CDR3 spells CASSLGRLNTEAFF. CDR3 DNA sequence: TGTGCCAGCAGTTTGGGGCGTCTGAACACTGAAGCTTTCTTT.